Shown below are 20 T cell receptor beta chains from a single sample sequenced in a study of blood T cell repertoires in COVID-19. Assay: immunoSEQ multiplex PCR; the TCRdb copy retains only in-frame clones and omits some. The sample has about 400,000 clones, nearly 90% seen once. Sequences were obtained from PBMCs or T cells enriched from blood (not recorded which). Receptors originate from a woman aged 25 to 45 who had recovered from COVID-19.

The chain couples TRBV7-9 to TRBJ1-1; 8 bases align to TRBD1. Unmatched junction bases numbered 8, after V lost 4 bases and J lost 1 base. CDR1 SEHNR and CDR2 FQNEAQ come from the germline V gene (reference sequence). The CDR3 consists of 16 residues. The CDR3 loop reads CASSSDREWGNTEAFF. The CDR3 DNA sequence: TGTGCCAGCAGCTCGGACAGGGAGTGGGGGAACACTGAAGCTTTCTTT.

V usage is TRBV28 and J usage is TRBJ2-3; 7 positions agree with TRBD1. In germline, CDR1 is MDHEN, CDR2 SYDVKM. The CDR3 loop spans 16 amino acids. V lost 3 bases to trimming and J lost 0 bases; unmatched junction nucleotides: 6. As DNA, the CDR3 is TGTGCCAGCAGTTTTGTGTCGGGACAGAGCACAGATACGCAGTATTTT. Translating it yields CASSFVSGQSTDTQYF.

This chain connects TRBV25-1 to TRBJ1-4; 9 positions agree with TRBD1. V lost 3 bases to trimming and J lost 4 bases; unmatched junction nucleotides: 9. The germline V gene has CDR1 MGHDK and CDR2 SYGVNS. This CDR3 spans 17 amino acids. The CDR3 coding sequence is TGTGCCAGCAGTGAGGGACAGGGTATAGGGCGTAATGAAAAACTGTTTTTT. Its protein product is CASSEGQGIGRNEKLFF.

This clone appeared once. The chain is built from TRBV19 and TRBJ1-5; D gene ambiguous. The CDR3 extends over 15 amino acids. Germline V gene sequence: CDR1 LNHDA, CDR2 SQIVND (reference sequence). The V and J ends lost 4 bases and 0 bases respectively, with 10 bases between them. CDR3 in amino acids: CASSRPTVSNQPQHF. For the CDR3, the DNA is TGTGCCAGTAGTAGACCAACAGTTAGCAATCAGCCCCAGCATTTT.

The chain links TRBV7-3 to TRBJ2-1, with TRBD1 matching 9 bases. The length of the CDR3 is 16 residues. Germline assignment: CDR1 SGHTA and CDR2 FQGTGA. Unmatched junction bases numbered 11, after V lost 1 base and J lost 10 bases. The chain's CDR3 is CASSLMYRDRETEQFF. The CDR3 DNA follows: TGTGCCAGCAGCTTAATGTACCGGGACAGGGAGACGGAGCAGTTCTTC.

This sequence joins TRBV5-4 and TRBJ1-3, with a tentative D call TRBD1 (5 bases). Trimming pared 0 bases from V and 4 bases from J, leaving 14 bases between. CDR3 size: 16 residues. Germline V gene data show CDR1 as SGHNT and CDR2 as YYREEE (reference sequence). CDR3 loop: CASSLAGRASGNTIYF. CDR3 sequence (DNA): TGTGCCAGCAGCTTGGCGGGCAGGGCAAGCGGAAACACCATATATTTT.

This chain links TRBV27 with TRBJ2-2, with D possibly TRBD1 on 6 matching bases. The CDR3 sequence is 15 residues long. From germline, CDR1 is MNHEY and CDR2 SMNVEV (reference sequence). V lost 4 bases, J lost 4 bases, and 13 bases lay in between. Written as DNA, the CDR3 is TGTGCCAGCAGTTCCAGGGGCGGAGGCACCGGGGAGCTGTTTTTT. This encodes CASSSRGGGTGELFF.

This clone was counted once. The junction differs from germline at one of its ends, possibly a read error. This chain links TRBV2 with TRBJ2-7; 8 positions agree with TRBD1. The germline gives CDR1 SNHLY, CDR2 FYNNEI. The CDR3 is made up of 14 amino acids. CDR3 protein: CASIEPGQAYEQYF. Written as DNA, the CDR3 is TGTGCCAGCATTGAACCGGGACAGGCATACGAGCAGTACTTC.

The chain links TRBV3-1 (or the pseudogene TRBV3-2) to TRBJ2-1; 8 nucleotides agree with TRBD2. Losses at the gene ends were 4 bases for V and 15 bases for J; bases not matched to a gene: 8. Germline-derived CDR1 and CDR2 are LGHDT and YNNKEL (reference sequence). CDR3 size: 12 residues. CDR3 sequence: CASSLTGTSLFF. The CDR3 nucleotides are TGTGCCAGCAGCCTTACCGGGACTAGTCTGTTCTTC.

The chain carries TRBV2 and TRBJ1-3; maybe TRBD1 (6 bases). V was trimmed by 0 bases and J by 7 bases, leaving 16 bases between them. This CDR3 spans 16 amino acids. Germline CDR1 SNHLY, CDR2 FYNNEI. CDR3 in DNA: TGTGCCAGCAGTGAAGCGGGTGCAGGGGTGGGGAACACCATATATTTT. Amino acids: CASSEAGAGVGNTIYF. The entire variable domain, with the rest obtained from reference TRBV2 and TRBJ1-3, is as follows: EPEVTQTPSHQVTQMGQEVILRCVPISNHLYFYWYRQILGQKVEFLVSFYNNEISEKSEIFDDQFSVERPDGSNFTLKIRSTKLEDSAMYFCASSEAGAGVGNTIYFGEGSWLTVV.

This chain joins TRBV15 and TRBJ1-2; D may be TRBD1 (6 bases). The V and J ends lost 3 bases and 6 bases respectively, with 14 bases between them. Germline V lookup: CDR1 LNHNV, CDR2 YYDKDF (reference sequence). The CDR3 has 14 residues. The CDR3 DNA is TGTGCCACCAGCAGGCAACGAGGGGGTCATGGCTACACCTTC. It codes for CATSRQRGGHGYTF.

The chain couples TRBV4-3 to TRBJ2-7, with 7 positions matching TRBD1. This CDR3 spans 18 amino acids. Germline V gene lookup returns CDR1 LGHNA and CDR2 YSLEER. With V trimmed by 0 bases and J by 4 bases, 15 bases remained unmatched. Written as DNA, the CDR3 is TGCGCCAGCAGCCAAGATGGCCTGGACAGGTTATGTGGGTACGAGCAGTACTTC. It is translated as CASSQDGLDRLCGYEQYF.

This chain connects TRBV6-5 to TRBJ2-1; no clear D gene. The V gene lost 0 bases and the J gene lost 7 bases, with 16 bases spanning the gap. This CDR3 spans 16 amino acids. Germline CDR1 reads MNHEY; CDR2 reads SVGAGI. This chain's CDR3 is CASSYSQLVPENEQFF. Written as DNA, the CDR3 is TGTGCCAGCAGTTACTCGCAACTCGTTCCCGAGAATGAGCAGTTCTTC.

The rearrangement uses TRBV6-5 and TRBJ1-6, with 7 bases aligning to TRBD1. Germline V CDR1 and CDR2: MNHEY, SVGAGI. V lost 5 bases and J lost 9; bases outside the gene matches: 7. The CDR3 runs to 14 residues. CDR3 in amino acids: CASSRQGPSSPLHF. The DNA for the CDR3 is TGTGCCAGCAGTAGACAGGGCCCCTCTTCACCCCTCCACTTT.

The chain is built from TRBV18 and TRBJ2-3; 7 bases align to TRBD2. CDR3 length equals 12 residues. V lost 4 bases and J lost 11; bases outside the gene matches: 6. Looked up from germline, CDR1 is KGHSH and CDR2 is LQKENI. DNA for the CDR3: TGTGCCAGCTCACTCCGACTAGCTTTGCAGTATTTT. Its translation is CASSLRLALQYF.

J is TRBJ1-1 and V is TRBV7-9; 8 bases are a match to TRBD1. Germline lookup yields CDR1 SEHNR and CDR2 FQNEAQ (reference sequence). Trimming removed 3 bases from V and 3 bases from J; junction bases left unmatched: 3. The CDR3 sequence is 14 residues long. CDR3: CASSFQGAYTEAFF. CDR3 DNA: TGTGCCAGCAGCTTCCAGGGGGCGTACACTGAAGCTTTCTTT.

Only one count was recorded for this clone. This chain joins TRBV6-2 or TRBV6-3 and TRBJ1-4, with no clear D. This CDR3 is 14 amino acids long. Germline V gene sequence: CDR1 MNHEY, CDR2 SVGEGT. The V gene lost 2 bases and the J gene lost 5 bases, with 9 bases spanning the gap. CDR3 DNA sequence: TGTGCCAGCAGTTACGTCCAGATGAATGAAAAACTGTTTTTT. Protein sequence: CASSYVQMNEKLFF.

The gene calls are TRBV30 and TRBJ1-5; tentative D call: TRBD1 (5 bases). Germline CDR1 reads GTSNPN; CDR2 reads SVGIG (reference sequence). The CDR3 runs 15 residues. V lost 0 bases, J lost 7 bases, and 16 bases lay in between. CDR3 in amino acids: CAWSVPRQGNQPQHF. In DNA, the CDR3 is TGTGCCTGGAGTGTACCGAGGCAGGGAAACCAGCCCCAGCATTTT. The full variable domain, in which reference TRBV30 and TRBJ1-5 provide the parts outside the CDR3, is SQTIHQWPATLVQPVGSPLSLECTVEGTSNPNLYWYRQAAGRGLQLLFYSVGIGQISSEVPQNLSASRPQDRQFILSSKKLLLSDSGFYLCAWSVPRQGNQPQHFGDGTRLSIL.

V and J are TRBV2 and TRBJ2-7; 7 bases line up with TRBD1. Germline lookup yields CDR1 SNHLY and CDR2 FYNNEI. This CDR3 has 14 residues. V gave up 9 bases and J gave up 2 bases; unmatched junction bases: 10. CDR3 region: CASETDRDAYEQYF. Written as DNA, the CDR3 is TGTGCCAGTGAAACAGACAGGGACGCCTACGAGCAGTACTTC.

V is TRBV27 and J is TRBJ2-7; possibly TRBD1 for D (6 bases). The germline V gene has CDR1 MNHEY and CDR2 SMNVEV (reference sequence). This CDR3 comprises 13 residues. V was clipped by 5 bases and J by 4 bases, with 12 bases between them. CDR3 nucleotides: TGTGCCAGCAGTACTGGACAGCCATACGAGCAGTACTTC. Translating it yields CASSTGQPYEQYF.